This TCR beta chain was sequenced for a study of CD8 T cells in Susac syndrome. Sequencing of TCR beta, carried out with a high-throughput approach, was applied to CD8+ and CD4+ T cells from the blood. Both CD4+ and CD8+ T cells were negatively isolated, and TEMRA cells underwent FACS enrichment. RNA was extracted with the RNeasy kit, and a quantity of roughly 0.5 to 1 ug was reverse transcribed using random hexamers. Multiplex immunoSEQ PCR targeted 54 Vbeta and 13 Jbeta TCR beta segments. TCRdb called the immunoSEQ multiplex PCR reads again in MiXCR, with one record for every CDR3 protein. The data hold roughly 190,000 distinct CDR3 sequences, with roughly 94% observed a single time. Trimming removed 5 bases from V and 3 bases from J; junction bases left unmatched: 12. Germline CDR1 LGHDT, CDR2 YNNKEL (reference sequence). There are 16 residues in the CDR3.

Sequencing used CD4+ T cells from PBMCs. The chain recombines TRBV3-1 with TRBJ2-7, with TRBD1 identical over 8 bases. This receptor was taken from a human donor in good health. CDR3 DNA sequence: TGTGCCAGCAGCAAGCCTCCAGGGGGCTTGGGCTACGAGCAGTACTTC. Residues: CASSKPPGGLGYEQYF.